The 14 T cell receptor beta chains below were found in one sample sequenced in a study of blood T cell repertoires in COVID-19. The repertoire was sequenced with immunoSEQ multiplex PCR; TCRdb's copy has only in-frame clones and lacks some. The repertoire holds around 390,000 clones, with 80% to 90% as singletons. The specimen was PBMCs or T cells enriched from blood (not recorded which). All receptors derive from a woman in her 50s who had recovered from COVID-19.

J is TRBJ2-7 and V is TRBV2, with D maybe TRBD2 (5 bases). The germline V gene encodes CDR1 SNHLY and CDR2 FYNNEI. The CDR3 contains 12 residues. V was cut by 6 bases and J by 3 bases, with 9 bases left in between. The CDR3 nucleotides are TGTGCCAGCAGGTTCGGGGACTACGAGCAGTACTTC. Translating it yields CASRFGDYEQYF.

The chain recombines TRBV30 with TRBJ1-5; 9 nucleotides agree with TRBD1. Germline values: CDR1 GTSNPN, CDR2 SVGIG (reference sequence). The CDR3 has 15 amino acids. Trimming removed 2 bases from V and 6 bases from J; junction bases left unmatched: 8. The CDR3 nucleotides read TGTGCCTGGAGTTGGACAGGGGAAGAAGGTCAGCCCCAGCATTTT. Translation gives CAWSWTGEEGQPQHF. Full variable domain (remainder filled in from reference TRBV30 and TRBJ1-5): SQTIHQWPATLVQPVGSPLSLECTVEGTSNPNLYWYRQAAGRGLQLLFYSVGIGQISSEVPQNLSASRPQDRQFILSSKKLLLSDSGFYLCAWSWTGEEGQPQHFGDGTRLSIL.

This rearrangement joins TRBV5-6 to TRBJ1-5; D is possibly TRBD1 (5 bases). CDR1 is SGHDT, CDR2 YYEEEE, per germline. V lost 0 bases to trimming and J lost 5 bases, with 15 bases between them. This CDR3 has 16 residues. The CDR3 loop reads CASSLDGQGGHQPQHF. The CDR3 DNA is TGTGCCAGCAGCTTGGATGGTCAGGGAGGTCATCAGCCCCAGCATTTT.

The V call is TRBV5-1, the J call TRBJ2-3; 7 positions agree with TRBD1. With V trimmed by 0 bases and J by 3 bases, 10 bases remained unmatched. The CDR3 is 17 amino acids. Looked up from germline, CDR1 is SGHRS and CDR2 is YFSETQ. CDR3 residues: CASSLEGAEGWTDTQYF. In DNA form, the CDR3 reads TGCGCCAGCAGCTTGGAGGGGGCGGAAGGTTGGACAGATACGCAGTATTTT.

The CDR3, as DNA: TGTGCCACCAGCCCGGGGGGCCAACAGCCCCAGCATTTT. Amino acid sequence: CATSPGGQQPQHF. The chain recombines TRBV15 with TRBJ1-5; weak D call: TRBD1 (6 bases). CDR3 length: 13 amino acids. Germline loops: CDR1 LNHNV, CDR2 YYDKDF (reference sequence). The germline V and J ends were trimmed by 5 bases and 7 bases, with 12 bases remaining between them.

The V call is TRBV5-5, the J call TRBJ1-1, with D possibly matching TRBD1 (6 bases). From germline, CDR1 is SGHKS and CDR2 YYEKEE (reference sequence). The ends were cut back, 0 bases at V and 2 bases at J, with 8 bases in the middle. The CDR3 covers 14 residues. This CDR3 reads CASSLGTANTEAFF. The CDR3 coding sequence is TGTGCCAGCAGCTTGGGGACAGCCAACACTGAAGCTTTCTTT.

The chain combines TRBV9 with TRBJ1-2, with D maybe TRBD1 (5 bases). The germline gives CDR1 SGDLS, CDR2 YYNGEE. Trimming removed 0 bases at V and 5 bases at J, with 11 bases between. CDR3 length: 14 amino acids. The CDR3 spells CASSVGGGVYGYTF. The CDR3 region has the DNA TGTGCCAGCAGCGTAGGCGGAGGGGTATATGGCTACACCTTC.

The CDR3 DNA follows: TGTGCCAGCAGCCTAACGTTCAGAGGTGTGAACTATGGCTACACCTTC. It specifies CASSLTFRGVNYGYTF. This chain connects TRBV27 to TRBJ1-2; D remains ambiguous. This CDR3 region has 16 residues. Germline V gene data show CDR1 as MNHEY and CDR2 as SMNVEV (reference sequence). Trimming removed 6 bases at V and 2 bases at J, with 19 bases between.

J is TRBJ1-2 and V is TRBV11-2; D call uncertain. This CDR3 spans 17 amino acids. V was trimmed by 0 bases and J by 5 bases, leaving 19 bases between them. The germline V gene encodes CDR1 SGHAT and CDR2 FQNNGV. The CDR3 protein is CASSLDWELLSWYGYTF. CDR3 DNA sequence: TGTGCCAGCAGCTTAGATTGGGAGCTGTTGAGTTGGTATGGCTACACCTTC.

DNA of the CDR3: TGTGCCAGCAGCTTAGGACTAGCGGGGTACAATGAGCAGTTCTTC. This codes for CASSLGLAGYNEQFF. The rearrangement uses TRBV11-1 and TRBJ2-1; TRBD2 matches 11 bases. V shed 1 base and J 4 bases; nucleotides not matched to a gene: 0. The CDR3 length is 15 residues. Germline CDR1 reads SGHAT; CDR2 reads FQDESV (reference sequence).

This clone was seen ten or more times. This chain connects TRBV14 to TRBJ2-3; TRBD2 matches at 7 bases. CDR1 and CDR2 from the germline V gene are SGHDN and FVKESK. The CDR3 consists of 16 residues. Unmatched junction bases numbered 7, after V lost 3 bases and J lost 1 base. The CDR3 DNA is TGTGCCAGCAGCCAGGGGTTCAGCGGGGGCACAGATACGCAGTATTTT. Its translation: CASSQGFSGGTDTQYF.

J is TRBJ1-1 and V is TRBV27, with 11 bases identical to TRBD1. This CDR3 is built from 17 residues. The V gene end was trimmed by 0 bases and the J gene end by 0 bases; junction bases not matched to a gene: 3. Looked up from germline, CDR1 is MNHEY and CDR2 is SMNVEV (reference sequence). For the CDR3, the DNA is TGTGCCAGCAGTTTATCCGGACAGGGGGCGATGAACACTGAAGCTTTCTTT. Translated, it gives CASSLSGQGAMNTEAFF.

V usage is TRBV25-1 and J usage is TRBJ2-1, with TRBD2 identical over 12 bases. The CDR3 length is 17 residues. After removal of 2 bases from V and 7 bases from J, the junction contained 9 bases not matched to a gene. Germline V gene data show CDR1 as MGHDK and CDR2 as SYGVNS. The CDR3 sequence: CASSETLAGGRLNEQFF. The CDR3 DNA reads as TGTGCCAGCAGTGAAACCCTAGCGGGGGGGCGGTTGAATGAGCAGTTCTTC.

This chain links TRBV6-5 with TRBJ2-7; D is perhaps TRBD2 (6 bases). Looked up from germline, CDR1 is MNHEY and CDR2 is SVGAGI. There are 15 residues in the CDR3. The V end lost 6 bases, the J end lost 5 bases, and 20 bases lay between the germline ends. CDR3 amino acids: CASRLRPSASNEQYF. The DNA of the CDR3 is TGTGCCAGCAGATTAAGGCCTAGCGCGTCAAACGAGCAGTACTTC.